The 19 T cell receptor beta chains in this list originate from one sample, sequenced in a study of blood T cell repertoires in COVID-19. TCRdb's table, derived via immunoSEQ multiplex PCR, lists solely in-frame clones and lacks some. The table lists 88,000 or so clones, over 85% of them singletons. The sample comprised peripheral blood. Receptors were obtained from a man aged 50-60 years with acute or convalescent COVID-19.

J is TRBJ2-7 and V is TRBV5-6, with 7 positions matching TRBD1. The CDR3 spans 13 residues. V lost 2 bases to trimming and J lost 6 bases; unmatched junction nucleotides: 5. Germline V lookup: CDR1 SGHDT, CDR2 YYEEEE. CDR3 bases: TGTGCCAGCAGCTTTTCAGGGGGTAGCGAGCAGTACTTC. It specifies CASSFSGGSEQYF.

The V call is TRBV28, the J call TRBJ1-1; D is unresolved. Trimming took 9 bases from V and 0 from J, leaving 8 bases between them. The CDR3 has 12 residues. Germline CDR1 is MDHEN and CDR2 is SYDVKM. CDR3 sequence: CARHTVNTEAFF. In DNA form, the CDR3 reads TGTGCCAGGCATACAGTGAACACTGAAGCTTTCTTT.

This clone appeared once. V is TRBV9 and J is TRBJ2-2, with 9 bases fitting TRBD1. The CDR3 is 16 residues long. Germline V gives CDR1 SGDLS, CDR2 YYNGEE. The J segment lost 6 bases and the V segment lost 3 bases, leaving 9 bases of the junction unmatched. The CDR3 DNA sequence: TGTGCCAGCAGCGCCGGGGACAGGGTTGGCTCCGGGGAGCTGTTTTTT. Protein product: CASSAGDRVGSGELFF. Filled out from reference TRBV9 and TRBJ2-2, the complete variable domain reads DSGVTQTPKHLITATGQRVTLRCSPRSGDLSVYWYQQSLDQGLQFLIQYYNGEERAKGNILERFSAQQFPDLHSELNLSSLELGDSALYFCASSAGDRVGSGELFFGEGSRLTVL.

The chain couples TRBV6-6 to TRBJ2-7; a weak D match, TRBD1 (6 bases). This CDR3 region has 13 residues. Germline values: CDR1 MNHNY, CDR2 SVGAGI (reference sequence). The ends were cut back, 2 bases at V and 3 bases at J, with 8 bases in the middle. Here the CDR3 reads CASSYGRGYEQYF. The CDR3 DNA reads as TGTGCCAGCAGTTACGGCAGGGGCTACGAGCAGTACTTC.

The chain uses TRBV6-2 or TRBV6-3 and TRBJ1-1; a weak D match, TRBD1 (5 bases). The CDR3 is 13 amino acids. Trimming took 4 bases from V and 3 from J, leaving 9 bases between them. Germline CDR1 and CDR2: MNHEY and SVGEGT. The CDR3 region has the DNA TGTGCCAGCAGTTTCTGGGGGGACACTGAAGCTTTCTTT. This encodes CASSFWGDTEAFF.

The chain joins TRBV7-8 to TRBJ2-4; 14 positions match TRBD2. CDR3 size: 15 residues. The V segment lost 5 bases and the J segment 6 bases; nucleotides outside the gene matches: 3. Germline CDR1 reads SGHVS; CDR2 reads FQNEAQ. CDR3 loop: CASSRLAGGLNIQYF. DNA of the CDR3: TGTGCCAGCAGCCGACTAGCGGGAGGGCTAAACATTCAGTACTTC. Filled out from reference TRBV7-8 and TRBJ2-4, the complete variable domain reads GAGVSQSPRYKVAKRGQDVALRCDPISGHVSLFWYQQALGQGPEFLTYFQNEAQLDKSGLPSDRFFAERPEGSVSTLKIQRTQQEDSAVYLCASSRLAGGLNIQYFGAGTRLSVL.

The chain joins TRBV28 to TRBJ1-1, with TRBD1 matching over 10 bases. The germline CDR1 and CDR2 sequences are MDHEN and SYDVKM. The length of the CDR3 is 13 residues. J gave up 7 bases and V 6 bases, and 5 bases lay outside the gene matches. CDR3 protein: CASRTGTGDEAFF. The CDR3 DNA sequence: TGTGCCAGCAGGACCGGGACAGGGGATGAAGCTTTCTTT. Combining the CDR3 with reference TRBV28 and TRBJ1-1 gives the whole variable domain DVKVTQSSRYLVKRTGEKVFLECVQDMDHENMFWYRQDPGLGLRLIYFSYDVKMKEKGDIPEGYSVSREKKERFSLILESASTNQTSMYLCASRTGTGDEAFFGQGTRLTVV.

The chain couples TRBV5-5 to TRBJ2-7, with D unclear. Germline loops: CDR1 SGHKS, CDR2 YYEKEE (reference sequence). This CDR3 contains 13 residues. Trimming left V 7 bases short and J 0 bases short, with 11 bases between. The CDR3 reads CASSPTYSYEQYV. CDR3 nucleotides: TGTGCCAGCTCTCCGACTTACTCCTACGAGCAGTACGTC.

The V and J genes are TRBV5-1 and TRBJ1-1; D is possibly TRBD1 (6 bases). Germline V CDR1 and CDR2: SGHRS, YFSETQ. The CDR3 totals 15 residues. V dropped 4 bases and J dropped 1 base, with 14 bases sitting between them. The CDR3: CASSPSQGGNTEAFF. The DNA for the CDR3 is TGCGCCAGCAGCCCAAGTCAAGGGGGGAACACTGAAGCTTTCTTT.

The rearrangement joins TRBV6-1 to TRBJ1-4; TRBD1 agrees at 9 bases. Germline lookup yields CDR1 MNHNS and CDR2 SASEGT. CDR3 length equals 17 residues. V shed 4 bases and J 8 bases; nucleotides not matched to a gene: 14. The CDR3 reads CASSVPGQGMGREKLFF. As DNA, the CDR3 is TGTGCCAGCAGTGTACCGGGACAGGGTATGGGTCGCGAAAAACTGTTTTTT.

The V gene is TRBV18, the J gene TRBJ2-3; TRBD2 is a possible D gene (5 bases). The V end was cut by 4 bases, the J end by 4 bases, with 12 bases between. Germline assignment: CDR1 KGHSH and CDR2 LQKENI. The CDR3 runs 14 residues. The CDR3 nucleotides are TGTGCCAGCTCACTCTTCGGGATCTCAGATACGCAGTATTTT. Its protein is CASSLFGISDTQYF.

The chain joins TRBV5-1 to TRBJ2-2, with 7 bases that match TRBD1. The CDR3 covers 17 residues. The V segment lost 0 bases and the J segment 6 bases; nucleotides outside the gene matches: 11. Germline CDR1 reads SGHRS; CDR2 reads YFSETQ. CDR3 DNA: TGCGCCAGCAGCTTGGGGTCTCTCAGGGGGTTTGCCGGGGAGCTGTTTTTT. This codes for CASSLGSLRGFAGELFF.

The rearrangement links TRBV19 to TRBJ1-2; 9 bases map to TRBD1. Looked up from germline, CDR1 is LNHDA and CDR2 is SQIVND (reference sequence). Germline trimming cut 7 bases from V and 8 bases from J; bases unmatched to any gene: 11. This CDR3 comprises 14 residues. The CDR3 DNA follows: TGTGCCAGTAATTTCCGGGACAGGGCGGGCGGCTACACCTTC. Translating gives CASNFRDRAGGYTF.

V gene TRBV12-3 or TRBV12-4 combines with J gene TRBJ2-7; D is possibly TRBD1 (5 bases). The CDR3 consists of 13 residues. Between the trimmed V and J ends, which lost 0 bases and 5 bases, there was a span of 8 bases. The CDR3 bases are TGTGCCAGCAGTTTAGCAACGACAGACGAGCAGTACGTC. Protein product: CASSLATTDEQYV.

This sequence joins TRBV4-1 and TRBJ1-4; unclear D gene. This CDR3 is built from 17 residues. Germline V gives CDR1 MGHRA, CDR2 YSYEKL. Trimming shortened V by 1 base and J by 0 bases, and 12 bases separated the two germline ends. CDR3 sequence: CASSQVHRVTTNEKLFF. For the CDR3, the DNA is TGCGCCAGCAGCCAAGTACACAGAGTTACAACTAATGAAAAACTGTTTTTT.

This clone was observed a single time. The chain joins TRBV5-6 to TRBJ1-1, with 10 nucleotides matching TRBD1. The germline V gene has CDR1 SGHDT and CDR2 YYEEEE. The CDR3 is 15 amino acids. The ends lost 4 bases at V and 7 bases at J; junction bases unmatched: 10. This CDR3 reads CASSRGQGEVSEAFF. The DNA of the CDR3 is TGTGCCAGCAGCAGAGGACAGGGGGAAGTCAGTGAAGCTTTCTTT.

The genes are TRBV6-6 and TRBJ2-7; tentatively, D is TRBD1 (6 bases). This CDR3 is 14 amino acids long. V lost 6 bases, J lost 2 bases, and 14 bases lay in between. From germline, CDR1 is MNHNY and CDR2 SVGAGI (reference sequence). This chain's CDR3 is CASRLDRRAYEQYV. CDR3 bases: TGTGCCAGCAGGCTCGACAGGCGAGCCTACGAGCAGTACGTC.

This clone was observed at least ten times. The chain joins TRBV5-6 to TRBJ1-1; D not resolved. The CDR3 has 12 amino acids. Trimming removed 0 bases from V and 9 bases from J, with 9 bases in between. Germline values: CDR1 SGHDT, CDR2 YYEEEE. The CDR3 loop is CASSLAGVKAFF. CDR3 nucleotides: TGTGCCAGCAGCTTGGCCGGAGTCAAAGCTTTCTTT.

About this clone: Different DNA sequences within this sample yield the same CDR3. The gene calls are TRBV10-1 and TRBJ2-7, with a weak D call TRBD1 (5 bases). CDR1 and CDR2 (germline): WNHNN, SYGVQD (reference sequence). Trimming cost V 0 bases and J 5 bases, with 11 bases left between them. The CDR3 runs to 14 residues. CDR3 sequence reads: CASSESARADEQYF. DNA for the CDR3: TGCGCCAGCAGTGAGTCAGCCAGGGCGGACGAGCAGTACTTC.